The clone carrying this T cell receptor beta chain appeared a few times. Per the authors' pipeline: From reference gene primer amplification, estimates of nucleated cell counts were derived. Using immunoSEQ multiplex PCR, the repertoire was profiled, and TCRdb retains in-frame clones only, with some absent. V, J and clone size were drawn from that table, and D and trimming were deduced from the DNA. The table has some 120,000 clones, approximately 88% seen once. The record originates from a study of blood T cell repertoires in COVID-19. Study details: The origin of the acute and convalescent COVID-19 samples was the United States, Italy and Spain. PBMCs, B-cell-depleted T cells, or T cells provided the cDNA or gDNA that made up the material.

The CDR3 is made up of 15 amino acids. V was pared by 3 bases and J by 7 bases, with 13 bases between. Looked up from germline, CDR1 is LNHDA and CDR2 is SQIVND (reference sequence). Input material: peripheral blood. The chain joins TRBV19 to TRBJ1-6; D is ambiguous. The receptor was isolated from a man between 50 and 59 years old with acute or convalescent COVID-19. CDR3 loop: CASSMEHAGNSPLHF. The CDR3 region has the DNA TGTGCCAGTAGTATGGAGCACGCTGGAAATTCACCCCTCCACTTT.